The rows below give T cell receptor beta chains drawn from one sample of a study of blood T cell repertoires in COVID-19. TCRdb's copy holds only in-frame clones and misses some; the assay was immunoSEQ multiplex PCR. Among some 200,000 clones listed, approximately 90% were seen once. The sample consisted of peripheral blood. Source of these receptors: an older man with acute or convalescent COVID-19. Each CDR3 is given with its conserved first and last residue. Fields, in order: D gene, clone size, J gene, V gene, CDR3 DNA, CDR3 protein. The D gene is left open where the match is weak. The listing skips clone size in some rows; elsewhere it reads once, few, many or a size class.

D: TRBD2; size: .; J: TRBJ2-4; V: TRBV6-6; DNA: TGTGCCAGCAGTCCGCAGGGCCTAGCGGGAGTAACCAAAAACATTCAGTACTTC; CDR3: CASSPQGLAGVTKNIQYF
D: TRBD1; size: few; J: TRBJ2-5; V: TRBV7-3; DNA: TGTGCCAGCAGCTTAACGGGTTACGGACAGGGGCTTGGGACCCAGTACTTC; CDR3: CASSLTGYGQGLGTQYF
D: .; size: .; J: TRBJ2-3; V: TRBV6-2/TRBV6-3; DNA: TGTGCCAGCAGCTCTACAGGGCTCACAGATACGCAGTATTTT; CDR3: CASSSTGLTDTQYF
D: TRBD1; size: .; J: TRBJ1-2; V: TRBV18; DNA: TGTGCCAGCTCGCCGGACAGGAACTATGGCTACACCTTC; CDR3: CASSPDRNYGYTF
D: TRBD1; size: .; J: TRBJ1-5; V: TRBV7-2; DNA: TGTGCCAGCAGCTTATTGGGACAGGGGGGGCAGCCCCAGCATTTT; CDR3: CASSLLGQGGQPQHF
D: .; size: .; J: TRBJ2-3; V: TRBV28; DNA: TGTGCCAGCAGTTTAGTGAAGACTAGACGCACAGATACGCAGTATTTT; CDR3: CASSLVKTRRTDTQYF
D: TRBD1; size: .; J: TRBJ2-2; V: TRBV7-7; DNA: TGTGCTAGCAGCTTAAAAACCAACAGGGGCCCGGGGACCGGGGAGCTGTTTTTT; CDR3: CASSLKTNRGPGTGELFF
D: .; size: .; J: TRBJ2-5; V: TRBV18; DNA: TGTGCCAGCTCACCGAGGGCGCTACAAGAGACCCAGTACTTC; CDR3: CASSPRALQETQYF
D: TRBD1; size: .; J: TRBJ1-5; V: TRBV5-5; DNA: TGTGCCAGCAGCTCGACAGGGAATAGCAATCAGCCCCAGCATTTT; CDR3: CASSSTGNSNQPQHF
D: .; size: .; J: TRBJ1-1; V: TRBV27; DNA: TGTGCCAGCAGCCTAACCCCGACCGGGCGGGACACTGAAGCTTTCTTT; CDR3: CASSLTPTGRDTEAFF
D: TRBD2; size: .; J: TRBJ2-3; V: TRBV11-2; DNA: TGTGCCAGCAGCTTGAGGGATAGCGGGGGACGCACAGATACGCAGTATTTT; CDR3: CASSLRDSGGRTDTQYF
D: TRBD2; size: once; J: TRBJ2-1; V: TRBV7-6; DNA: TGTGCCAGCAGCAAAATTACTAGCGGTAGTTACAATGAGCAGTTCTTC; CDR3: CASSKITSGSYNEQFF
D: TRBD2; size: .; J: TRBJ2-1; V: TRBV7-6; DNA: TGTGCCAGCAGCTTAGGTAGCGGGAAAATCCACAATGAGCAGTTCTTC; CDR3: CASSLGSGKIHNEQFF
D: .; size: .; J: TRBJ2-1; V: TRBV7-3; DNA: TGTGCCAGCAGCTCCAGGCCAGGGGACTCCTACAATGAGCAGTTCTTC; CDR3: CASSSRPGDSYNEQFF
D: .; size: .; J: TRBJ2-1; V: TRBV7-3; DNA: TGTGCCAGCCACTCAGGGGACAATGAGCAGTTCTTC; CDR3: CASHSGDNEQFF
D: TRBD1; size: .; J: TRBJ2-3; V: TRBV28; DNA: TGTGCCAGCAGTTCACAGGGGGTGCCAGATACGCAGTATTTT; CDR3: CASSSQGVPDTQYF
D: .; size: few; J: TRBJ1-1; V: TRBV6-6; DNA: TGTGCCAGTCGAACTGGGAACACTGAAGCTTTCTTT; CDR3: CASRTGNTEAFF
D: TRBD1; size: .; J: TRBJ2-5; V: TRBV4-1; DNA: TGCGCCAGCAGCGACGGGACAGCAGGACCAGAGACCCAGTACTTC; CDR3: CASSDGTAGPETQYF
D: .; size: .; J: TRBJ2-5; V: TRBV29-1; DNA: TGCAGCGTTGGAGGCCTCGGGGGATGGGGCCAAGAGACCCAGTACTTC; CDR3: CSVGGLGGWGQETQYF
D: TRBD1; size: .; J: TRBJ2-2; V: TRBV24-1; DNA: TGTGCCACCAGTGACCCAACCCGCTGGACAGGGAACACCGGGGAGCTGTTTTTT; CDR3: CATSDPTRWTGNTGELFF
D: TRBD2; size: .; J: TRBJ2-2; V: TRBV18; DNA: TGTGCCAGCTCACCTAACAGCGGGGGCACCGGGGAGCTGTTTTTT; CDR3: CASSPNSGGTGELFF
D: TRBD1; size: .; J: TRBJ2-2; V: TRBV7-2; DNA: TGTGCCAGCAGCTTATTCAGGACAGGGGCCGGGGAGCTGTTTTTT; CDR3: CASSLFRTGAGELFF
D: TRBD2; size: .; J: TRBJ2-3; V: TRBV7-6; DNA: TGTGCCAGCGCAGCGGGAGGGCCCCTTAGCACAGATACGCAGTATTTT; CDR3: CASAAGGPLSTDTQYF
D: .; size: few; J: TRBJ1-6; V: TRBV28; DNA: TGTGCCAGCATCACCGGGGGTAAAGCCCTCCACTTT; CDR3: CASITGGKALHF
D: .; size: .; J: TRBJ2-3; V: TRBV28; DNA: TGTGCCAGCAGGGGGCAGGTCACAGATACGCAGTATTTT; CDR3: CASRGQVTDTQYF
D: .; size: once; J: TRBJ1-1; V: TRBV7-8; DNA: TGTGCCAGCACCACCTCGGGTAGCCACACTGAAGCTTTCTTT; CDR3: CASTTSGSHTEAFF
D: .; size: .; J: TRBJ1-4; V: TRBV19; DNA: TGTGCCAGTAGTAGTCTGGGGCAGGGTGACAATGAAAAACTGTTTTTT; CDR3: CASSSLGQGDNEKLFF
D: TRBD2; size: .; J: TRBJ2-1; V: TRBV4-1; DNA: TGCGCCAGCAGCCAAGATCGTCTAGCGGGATTAGGTGAGCAGTTCTTC; CDR3: CASSQDRLAGLGEQFF
D: .; size: .; J: TRBJ2-5; V: TRBV11-2; DNA: TGTGCCAGCAGCCCAGCTCCCAACGGGTGGACCCAGTACTTC; CDR3: CASSPAPNGWTQYF
D: .; size: .; J: TRBJ2-2; V: TRBV7-2; DNA: TGTGCCAGCAGCTTAGGAGCCGCCGGGGAGCTGTTTTTT; CDR3: CASSLGAAGELFF
D: .; size: .; J: TRBJ2-5; V: TRBV30; DNA: TGTGCCTGGAGTAGAGCCTCGCCTAAAGAGACCCAGTACTTC; CDR3: CAWSRASPKETQYF
D: .; size: .; J: TRBJ2-3; V: TRBV6-5; DNA: TGTGCCAGCAGACTTCGTAGCACAGATACGCAGTATTTT; CDR3: CASRLRSTDTQYF
D: .; size: .; J: TRBJ1-6; V: TRBV3-1/TRBV3-2; DNA: TGTGCCAGCAGCTCGCAGACAGGCGGTAATTCACCCCTCCACTTT; CDR3: CASSSQTGGNSPLHF
D: .; size: .; J: TRBJ2-1; V: TRBV28; DNA: TGTGCCAGCTGGCTATCGGGCTCCTACAATGAGCAGTTCTTC; CDR3: CASWLSGSYNEQFF
D: TRBD1; size: .; J: TRBJ2-2; V: TRBV9; DNA: TGTGCCAGCAGCGCGACAGGGTACACCGGGGAGCTGTTTTTT; CDR3: CASSATGYTGELFF
D: TRBD2; size: .; J: TRBJ2-7; V: TRBV18; DNA: TGTGCCAGCTCACCACCGTCTGCGGGGGTGGGAGAGCAGTACTTC; CDR3: CASSPPSAGVGEQYF
D: TRBD1; size: .; J: TRBJ1-1; V: TRBV27; DNA: TGTGCCAGCAGTATCCGGACAGGGCACACTGAAGCTTTCTTT; CDR3: CASSIRTGHTEAFF
D: TRBD2; size: .; J: TRBJ2-1; V: TRBV3-1/TRBV3-2; DNA: TGTGCCAGCAGCCAAGAGGCCCCCCCCACAGGGGGCGCGGCTAGCGGGAGGGGATACAATGAGCAGTTCTTC; CDR3: CASSQEAPPTGGAASGRGYNEQFF
D: TRBD2; size: few; J: TRBJ2-1; V: TRBV2; DNA: TGTGCCAGCAGGGAGGGACTAGCGGGAGTCTTTAATGAGCAGTTCTTC; CDR3: CASREGLAGVFNEQFF
D: .; size: .; J: TRBJ2-7; V: TRBV3-1/TRBV3-2; DNA: TGTGCCAGCAGCCGACGGGGGAACGAGCAGTACTTC; CDR3: CASSRRGNEQYF
D: TRBD1; size: many; J: TRBJ2-5; V: TRBV16; DNA: TGTGCCAGCAGCCCGGGGACAGGGCTCGGGACCCAGTACTTC; CDR3: CASSPGTGLGTQYF